This section outlines one T cell receptor (beta chain) sequence together with its context. Patients of the Seattle cohort, enrolled during active infection, were followed longitudinally. This sample was included in a study of blood T cell repertoires in COVID-19. As originally analysed: Reference gene primer amplification gave nucleated cell count estimates. Assay: immunoSEQ multiplex PCR; the TCRdb copy retains only in-frame clones and omits some. V and J calls and clone size are those listed in that table; D and trimming were worked out from the DNA. The table shows 300,000 to 400,000 clones, with around 88% occurring only once. Trimming removed 0 bases at V and 4 bases at J, with 7 bases between. The CDR3 is 13 amino acids. CDR1 and CDR2 (germline): LNHNV, YYDKDF (reference sequence).

Input material: peripheral blood. The V call is TRBV15, the J call TRBJ2-7; D perhaps matches TRBD2 (5 bases). The clonotype comes from a woman aged 55 to 70 with COVID-19, enrolled during active disease. The CDR3 region has the DNA TGTGCCACCAGCAGAGATAGGGAGTACGAGCAGTACTTC. Its protein product is CATSRDREYEQYF. The full variable domain, with the rest looked up from reference TRBV15 and TRBJ2-7, is DAMVIQNPRYQVTQFGKPVTLSCSQTLNHNVMYWYQQKSSQAPKLLFHYYDKDFNNEADTPDNFQSRRPNTSFCFLDIRSPGLGDTAMYLCATSRDREYEQYFGPGTRLTVT.